This TCR beta chain was recovered during a study of human thymus T cells. The thymus was resected at corrective cardiac surgery. Libraries were prepared by immunoSEQ multiplex PCR; TCRdb keeps only in-frame clonotypes and omits some of them. The top ten hold 0.02% to 0.03% of the sample, which has 120,000 or so clones, over 85% seen once. CDR1 SGHAT and CDR2 FQNNGV come from the germline V gene. With 3 bases removed from V and 6 bases from J, the gap between germline ends came to 15 bases. This CDR3 is built from 14 residues. This chain uses TRBV11-2 with TRBJ2-7; D gene ambiguous. Sequencing was performed on thymus tissue. This clonotype was obtained from a boy younger than two with a congenital heart defect but otherwise immunologically healthy. CDR3 sequence: CASSLGSRSLEQYF. CDR3 bases: TGTGCCAGCAGCTTGGGATCTAGATCGCTCGAGCAGTACTTC.